Each of the 6 T cell receptor beta chains below was sequenced from the same sample in a study of CD8 T cells in Susac syndrome. After extraction with the RNeasy kit, about 0.45 to 1 ug of the RNA was reverse transcribed using random hexamers. TCRdb ran MiXCR on the immunoSEQ multiplex PCR reads and lists one entry per CDR3 protein. Altogether 150,000 or so distinct CDR3 sequences are present, roughly 95% being singletons, with the ten largest covering less than 0.15%. The sequenced material came from CD4+ T cells from PBMCs. The receptors stem from a human donor with Susac syndrome.

V and J are TRBV7-9 and TRBJ2-7; possibly TRBD2 for D (5 bases). The CDR3 covers 13 residues. V was shortened by 0 bases and J by 7 bases, with 10 bases between the two germline ends. Germline CDR1 is SEHNR and CDR2 is FQNEAQ (reference sequence). Here the CDR3 DNA reads TGTGCCAGCAGCTTAGCTACATCGGGGGAGCAGTACTTC. Amino acid sequence: CASSLATSGEQYF. Looking up the rest from reference TRBV7-9 and TRBJ2-7 gives the full variable domain: DTGVSQNPRHKITKRGQNVTFRCDPISEHNRLYWYRQTLGQGPEFLTYFQNEAQLEKSRLLSDRFSAERPKGSFSTLEIQRTEQGDSAMYLCASSLATSGEQYFGPGTRLTVT.

The CDR3 nucleotides read TGTGCCAGCAGTTCTACTAGCGCGCCTTCCTACAATGAGCAGTTCTTC. As protein: CASSSTSAPSYNEQFF. The chain links TRBV2 to TRBJ2-1, with 7 bases aligning to TRBD2. CDR1 is SNHLY, CDR2 FYNNEI, per germline. Unmatched junction bases numbered 8, after V lost 5 bases and J lost 1 base. This CDR3 contains 16 residues.

The rearrangement links TRBV12-3 or TRBV12-4 to TRBJ1-2, with unresolved D. Trimming shortened V by 7 bases and J by 4 bases, and 22 bases separated the two germline ends. The CDR3 consists of 16 residues. Here the CDR3 reads CASTSSGGGSFYGYTF. In DNA form, the CDR3 reads TGTGCCAGCACCAGCTCGGGAGGAGGCTCTTTCTATGGCTACACCTTC.

The V call is TRBV28, the J call TRBJ2-7, with 10 bases that match TRBD2. With 5 bases clipped from V and 4 bases from J, the junction kept 5 bases outside the gene matches. Germline assignment: CDR1 MDHEN and CDR2 SYDVKM. The CDR3 spans 14 residues. CDR3 in amino acids: CASSGPSGSYEQYF. DNA for the CDR3: TGTGCCAGCAGTGGGCCTAGCGGGAGTTACGAGCAGTACTTC. Based on the CDR3 plus reference TRBV28 and TRBJ2-7, the full variable domain is DVKVTQSSRYLVKRTGEKVFLECVQDMDHENMFWYRQDPGLGLRLIYFSYDVKMKEKGDIPEGYSVSREKKERFSLILESASTNQTSMYLCASSGPSGSYEQYFGPGTRLTVT.

The rearrangement joins TRBV7-9 to TRBJ2-7, with TRBD1 matching over 9 bases. The CDR3 is 14 amino acids. J gave up 5 bases and V 5 bases, and 7 bases lay outside the gene matches. Germline V CDR1 and CDR2: SEHNR, FQNEAQ (reference sequence). The CDR3 here is CASSIQGATDEQYF. The CDR3 DNA follows: TGTGCCAGCAGCATACAGGGGGCTACAGACGAGCAGTACTTC.

The genes are TRBV7-2 and TRBJ2-3, with 7 nucleotides matching TRBD2. Looked up from germline, CDR1 is SGHTA and CDR2 is FQGNSA. CDR3 length: 15 amino acids. The V segment lost 5 bases and the J segment 6 bases; nucleotides outside the gene matches: 11. The CDR3 reads CASSARSGPRDTQYF. CDR3 nucleotide sequence: TGTGCCAGCAGCGCGCGTAGCGGGCCCAGGGATACGCAGTATTTT.